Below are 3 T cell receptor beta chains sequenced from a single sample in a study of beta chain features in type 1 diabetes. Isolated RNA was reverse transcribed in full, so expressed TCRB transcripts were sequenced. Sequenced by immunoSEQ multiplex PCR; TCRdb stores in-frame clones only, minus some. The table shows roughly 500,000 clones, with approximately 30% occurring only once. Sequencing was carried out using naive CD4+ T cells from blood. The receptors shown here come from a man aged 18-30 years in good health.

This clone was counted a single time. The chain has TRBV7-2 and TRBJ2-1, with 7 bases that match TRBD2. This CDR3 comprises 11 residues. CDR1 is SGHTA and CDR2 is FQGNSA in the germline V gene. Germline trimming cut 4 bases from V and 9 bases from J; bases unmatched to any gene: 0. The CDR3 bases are TGTGCCAGCAGCTGGGAGGGTGAGCAGTTCTTC. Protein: CASSWEGEQFF.

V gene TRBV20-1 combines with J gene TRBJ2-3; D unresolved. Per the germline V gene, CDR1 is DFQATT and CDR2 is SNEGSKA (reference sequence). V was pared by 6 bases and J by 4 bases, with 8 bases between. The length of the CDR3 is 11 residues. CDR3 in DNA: TGCAGTGCGATCCTTGCAGATACGCAGTATTTT. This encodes CSAILADTQYF.

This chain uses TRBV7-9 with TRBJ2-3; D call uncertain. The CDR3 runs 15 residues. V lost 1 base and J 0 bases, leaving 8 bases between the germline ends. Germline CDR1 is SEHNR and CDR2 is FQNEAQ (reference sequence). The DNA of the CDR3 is TGTGCCAGCAGCTTAGGGGCGAGCAGCACAGATACGCAGTATTTT. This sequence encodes CASSLGASSTDTQYF.